One sample yielded the 29 T cell receptor beta chains listed below, sequenced in a study of blood T cell repertoires in COVID-19. TCRdb's copy holds only in-frame clones and misses some; the assay was immunoSEQ multiplex PCR. The sample lists 130,000 or so clones; about 83% were seen once. Source material: peripheral blood. These receptors were collected from a man aged 30-40 years with COVID-19, enrolled during active disease.

This clone turned up a few times. V and J are TRBV19 and TRBJ1-5; no clear D gene. The CDR3 extends over 13 amino acids. Germline V CDR1 and CDR2: LNHDA, SQIVND (reference sequence). V was clipped by 1 base and J by 3 bases, with 4 bases between them. CDR3 nucleotides: TGTGCCAGTAGTATAGCTCTCAATCAGCCCCAGCATTTT. Amino acid sequence: CASSIALNQPQHF.

The rearrangement joins TRBV4-1 to TRBJ2-3; 9 bases map to TRBD2. V shed 1 base and J 6 bases; nucleotides not matched to a gene: 5. Germline lookup yields CDR1 MGHRA and CDR2 YSYEKL. The length of the CDR3 is 15 residues. The CDR3 nucleotides are TGCGCCAGCAGCCAAGGTATAGCGGGAGCGGATACGCAGTATTTT. Translating it yields CASSQGIAGADTQYF.

The chain combines TRBV28 with TRBJ2-3, with D hard to call. This CDR3 is 11 amino acids long. Germline CDR1 and CDR2: MDHEN and SYDVKM. The germline V and J ends were trimmed by 7 bases and 2 bases, with 4 bases remaining between them. The CDR3 protein is CASKYTDTQYF. The CDR3 nucleotides read TGTGCCAGCAAATACACAGATACGCAGTATTTT.

This clone was recorded only once. The V and J genes are TRBV5-4 and TRBJ2-7; TRBD2 aligns across 14 bases. CDR3 length equals 16 residues. J gave up 6 bases and V 4 bases, and 9 bases lay outside the gene matches. Germline V lookup: CDR1 SGHNT, CDR2 YYREEE (reference sequence). The CDR3 protein is CASSGGGLAGVSEQYF. CDR3 bases: TGTGCCAGCAGCGGGGGGGGACTAGCGGGAGTATCCGAGCAGTACTTC.

The sample holds a few counts of this clone. This chain uses TRBV11-2 with TRBJ2-7, with D perhaps matching TRBD2 (6 bases). This CDR3 has 14 residues. V gave up 5 bases and J gave up 3 bases, with 14 bases separating them. Germline V gene lookup returns CDR1 SGHAT and CDR2 FQNNGV. This CDR3 reads CASSRSGTFYEQYF. The DNA of the CDR3 is TGTGCCAGCAGCCGATCCGGGACTTTCTACGAGCAGTACTTC.

The rearrangement links TRBV11-2 to TRBJ1-1; D is undetermined. CDR1 SGHAT and CDR2 FQNNGV come from the germline V gene. The CDR3 covers 15 residues. V lost 1 base, J lost 7 bases, and 16 bases lay in between. The CDR3 coding sequence is TGTGCCAGCAGCTTAGGTTTCGAGACCCGCGGTGAAGCTTTCTTT. Translating gives CASSLGFETRGEAFF.

The count of this clone is one. The genes are TRBV5-1 and TRBJ2-7; 8 bases line up with TRBD1. Germline CDR1 is SGHRS and CDR2 is YFSETQ. V shed 4 bases, J shed 3 bases, and the junction held 12 bases outside the gene matches. This CDR3 contains 16 residues. CDR3 coding DNA: TGCGCCAGCAGCGTGCCACAGGGGGAGTCTTTCTACGAGCAGTACTTC. Amino acid sequence: CASSVPQGESFYEQYF.

This sequence joins TRBV9 and TRBJ2-5, with 7 nucleotides matching TRBD2. J lost 1 base, V lost 0 bases, and 9 bases had no gene match. Germline V lookup: CDR1 SGDLS, CDR2 YYNGEE. This CDR3 has 17 residues. The CDR3 DNA is TGTGCCAGCAGCGTAGGGGGAGGGCCCTCGGGCCAAGAGACCCAGTACTTC. Translated: CASSVGGGPSGQETQYF.

The chain is built from TRBV11-2 and TRBJ1-3; TRBD1 might be the D (6 bases). The CDR3 is 16 amino acids. Germline V gives CDR1 SGHAT, CDR2 FQNNGV. Deletions cut 5 bases from V and 2 bases from J, with 16 bases between. The CDR3: CASSRLGRGAGNTIYF. CDR3 bases: TGTGCCAGCAGCCGGCTGGGCAGGGGAGCTGGAAACACCATATATTTT. Full variable domain (rest looked up from reference TRBV11-2 and TRBJ1-3): EAGVAQSPRYKIIEKRQSVAFWCNPISGHATLYWYQQILGQGPKLLIQFQNNGVVDDSQLPKDRFSAERLKGVDSTLKIQPAKLEDSAVYLCASSRLGRGAGNTIYFGEGSWLTVV.

The genes are TRBV6-1 and TRBJ2-1; 7 positions agree with TRBD2. The V and J ends lost 1 base and 12 bases, in that order; junction bases with no gene match: 6. CDR1 and CDR2 (germline): MNHNS, SASEGT. The CDR3 covers 13 residues. CDR3 amino acids: CASSEVVGGTQFF. CDR3 nucleotides: TGTGCCAGCAGTGAAGTTGTGGGAGGGACGCAGTTCTTC.

V and J are TRBV5-1 and TRBJ1-5; TRBD1 is a possible D gene (6 bases). Germline V CDR1 and CDR2: SGHRS, YFSETQ. There are 14 residues in the CDR3. V lost 0 bases, J lost 7 bases, and 11 bases lay in between. The DNA of the CDR3 is TGCGCCAGCAGCTTGGAGGGGGAGAGCCAGCCCCAGCATTTT. This sequence encodes CASSLEGESQPQHF.

The chain is built from TRBV7-2 and TRBJ2-7, with a tentative D call TRBD2 (6 bases). Per the germline V gene, CDR1 is SGHTA and CDR2 is FQGNSA. V was shortened by 2 bases and J by 3 bases, with 11 bases between the two germline ends. CDR3 length equals 14 residues. The DNA of the CDR3 is TGTGCCAGCAGCTTAATGGAGGGAAACTACGAGCAGTACTTC. Protein sequence: CASSLMEGNYEQYF.

The V call is TRBV7-8, the J call TRBJ2-1; no reliable D call. The germline V gene has CDR1 SGHVS and CDR2 FQNEAQ. V lost 5 bases and J lost 7, with 15 bases in between. The CDR3 totals 14 residues. CDR3 protein: CASSARLAWNEQFF. CDR3 in DNA: TGTGCCAGCAGCGCGAGGCTGGCGTGGAATGAGCAGTTCTTC.

The rearrangement uses TRBV27 and TRBJ2-7; 9 bases are a match to TRBD1. This CDR3 is 14 amino acids long. After removal of 8 bases from V and 5 bases from J, the junction contained 10 bases not matched to a gene. Germline V lookup: CDR1 MNHEY, CDR2 SMNVEV (reference sequence). CDR3 sequence: CASRLPGQGNEQYF. The CDR3 DNA reads TGTGCCAGCCGACTTCCGGGACAGGGTAACGAGCAGTACTTC.

This chain joins TRBV27 and TRBJ1-2; D perhaps matches TRBD1 (6 bases). The CDR3 contains 14 residues. Looked up from germline, CDR1 is MNHEY and CDR2 is SMNVEV (reference sequence). Trimming cost V 6 bases and J 0 bases, with 11 bases left between them. The CDR3 here is CASSWDISNYGYTF. CDR3 DNA sequence: TGTGCCAGCAGCTGGGACATCTCTAACTATGGCTACACCTTC.

This chain joins TRBV6-5 and TRBJ1-1; D not certain. The CDR3 has 11 residues. The V and J ends lost 7 bases and 7 bases respectively, with 10 bases between them. Germline lookup yields CDR1 MNHEY and CDR2 SVGAGI. Here the CDR3 DNA reads TGTGCCAGCATGCGGGGTGTTGAAGCTTTCTTT. Translated, it gives CASMRGVEAFF.

The chain joins TRBV30 to TRBJ2-7; 9 nucleotides align to TRBD1. CDR1 is GTSNPN, CDR2 SVGIG, per germline (reference sequence). This CDR3 has 12 residues. With 2 bases clipped from V and 6 bases from J, the junction kept 2 bases outside the gene matches. The CDR3 nucleotides read TGTGCCTGGAGTAGACAGGGGGGCGAGCAGTACTTC. It yields the protein CAWSRQGGEQYF.

The V and J genes are TRBV7-6 and TRBJ2-3; 7 nucleotides agree with TRBD2. The CDR3 spans 14 residues. Unmatched junction bases numbered 3, after V lost 6 bases and J lost 0 bases. Germline V gene sequence: CDR1 SGHVS, CDR2 FNYEAQ. CDR3 amino acids: CASRGGSSTDTQYF. The CDR3 coding sequence is TGTGCCAGCAGGGGCGGGAGTAGCACAGATACGCAGTATTTT.

The table lists this clone with a few counts. This chain uses TRBV10-2 with TRBJ1-2; no clear D gene. This CDR3 region has 12 residues. V was cut by 6 bases and J by 5 bases, with 10 bases left in between. Looked up from germline, CDR1 is WSHSY and CDR2 is SAAADI. The CDR3: CASRTDSYGYTF. In DNA form, the CDR3 reads TGCGCCAGCAGGACGGACTCTTATGGCTACACCTTC.

The CDR3 spells CASSPPGHPSLTQYF. Written as DNA, the CDR3 is TGTGCCAGCAGTCCCCCGGGACACCCCTCTTTAACCCAGTACTTC. The J gene is TRBJ2-5, the V gene TRBV27; D is possibly TRBD1 (6 bases). The CDR3 is 15 amino acids. Trimming cost V 5 bases and J 8 bases, with 21 bases left between them. Germline lookup yields CDR1 MNHEY and CDR2 SMNVEV (reference sequence).

V is TRBV15 and J is TRBJ2-5; 7 bases fit TRBD2. The CDR3 covers 14 residues. V lost 7 bases to trimming and J lost 0 bases; unmatched junction nucleotides: 5. Looked up from germline, CDR1 is LNHNV and CDR2 is YYDKDF (reference sequence). CDR3 in DNA: TGTGCCACCAAAGATCGGGGGGACCAAGAGACCCAGTACTTC. Translation: CATKDRGDQETQYF.

V gene TRBV7-2 combines with J gene TRBJ1-2; D ambiguous. The CDR3 loop spans 18 amino acids. V was shortened by 1 base and J by 1 base, with 19 bases between the two germline ends. Germline CDR1 SGHTA, CDR2 FQGNSA. Written as DNA, the CDR3 is TGTGCCAGCAGCTTAGAGTCCGGCAGGCGAGCAAATAACTATGGCTACACCTTC. Amino acid sequence: CASSLESGRRANNYGYTF.

J is TRBJ2-7 and V is TRBV27; TRBD1 might be the D (5 bases). This CDR3 comprises 14 residues. Between the trimmed V and J ends, which lost 3 bases and 3 bases, there was a span of 12 bases. Germline assignment: CDR1 MNHEY and CDR2 SMNVEV (reference sequence). The CDR3 nucleotides are TGTGCCAGCAGTTTGGGGCAGGGTTTCTACGAGCAGTACTTC. This codes for CASSLGQGFYEQYF.

The genes are TRBV28 and TRBJ1-2, with 8 bases lining up with TRBD1. There are 14 residues in the CDR3. J gave up 9 bases and V 8 bases, and 14 bases lay outside the gene matches. CDR1 and CDR2 from the germline V gene are MDHEN and SYDVKM. The CDR3 DNA reads as TGTGCCAGCCGGCAGGGACAGGTTCTAACGAGCTACACCTTC. Translating gives CASRQGQVLTSYTF.

The chain carries TRBV27 and TRBJ2-1; a possible D gene is TRBD1 (6 bases). From germline, CDR1 is MNHEY and CDR2 SMNVEV (reference sequence). The CDR3 runs to 14 residues. The ends were cut back, 5 bases at V and 12 bases at J, with 20 bases in the middle. As DNA, the CDR3 is TGTGCCAGCAGTCCCCAGGGGCCGGAACTCGGGCAGTTCTTC. This gives the protein CASSPQGPELGQFF.

The rearrangement uses TRBV27 and TRBJ1-6; D gene unclear. CDR1 and CDR2 from the germline V gene are MNHEY and SMNVEV (reference sequence). This CDR3 comprises 18 residues. V was shortened by 5 bases and J by 0 bases, with 17 bases between the two germline ends. CDR3 coding DNA: TGTGCCAGCAGTCCCCGCACAGCCCGCAGCTCCTATAATTCACCCCTCCACTTT. Amino acid sequence: CASSPRTARSSYNSPLHF.

The V call is TRBV29-1, the J call TRBJ2-7; possibly TRBD1 for D (6 bases). V lost 4 bases, J lost 1 base, and 11 bases lay in between. The germline V gene has CDR1 SQVTM and CDR2 ANQGSEA. This CDR3 is built from 13 residues. The CDR3 nucleotides read TGCAGCGTTGGTCAGGGGATTTCCTACGAGCAGTACTTC. Translated: CSVGQGISYEQYF.

This chain links TRBV5-4 with TRBJ1-5, with TRBD1 matching 7 bases. Unmatched junction bases numbered 7, after V lost 3 bases and J lost 4 bases. Germline values: CDR1 SGHNT, CDR2 YYREEE (reference sequence). This CDR3 is built from 15 residues. As DNA, the CDR3 is TGTGCCAGCAGCTCTGACAGGGCTGAGAATCAGCCCCAGCATTTT. Residues: CASSSDRAENQPQHF.

This chain joins TRBV18 and TRBJ1-1, with D tentatively TRBD1 (6 bases). Germline V gene data show CDR1 as KGHSH and CDR2 as LQKENI. V lost 6 bases to trimming and J lost 4 bases, with 12 bases between them. The CDR3 consists of 13 residues. This chain's CDR3 is CASSLQGSTEAFF. The CDR3 coding sequence is TGTGCCAGCTCGCTACAGGGAAGCACTGAAGCTTTCTTT.